The 28 T cell receptor beta chains presented below share a single source sample, sequenced in a study of T cell repertoires in cytomegalovirus infection (dated by TCRdb to between 2018 and 2021). The sample's treatment or condition, from its label and the paper: in vitro stimulation with specific CMV peptide epitopes to enrich CMV-specific T cells. The instrument given in TCRdb is Illumina HiSeq 1500. The raw public data were reprocessed by TCRdb itself: fastp quality trimming at Q25, MiXCR clonotype calling, in-frame beta chains only. CDR3 protein duplicates are merged, each entry listing the most common genes and DNA. Here the sample has some 480,000 distinct CDR3 sequences; 25% to 35% occur a single time. The ten largest clones capture roughly a sixth of the sample. For these receptors, no antigen is known. The sequenced sample was cultured PBMCs, obtained from culture after CMV antigen stimulation. The receptors originated from a human donor in good health (CMV status not recorded). Some clones in this sample may be carry-over from other donors' samples.

The chain uses TRBV7-3 and TRBJ2-1; 13 bases agree with TRBD2. The germline V gene encodes CDR1 SGHTA and CDR2 FQGTGA. The CDR3 has 15 residues. Trimming at V came to 3 bases and at J to 9 bases, leaving 5 bases not matched to a gene. This CDR3 reads CASSFGLAGESEQFF. CDR3 in DNA: TGTGCCAGCAGCTTCGGACTAGCGGGAGAGAGTGAGCAGTTCTTC. Looking up the rest from reference TRBV7-3 and TRBJ2-1 gives the full variable domain: GAGVSQTPSNKVTEKGKYVELRCDPISGHTALYWYRQSLGQGPEFLIYFQGTGAADDSGLPNDRFFAVRPEGSVSTLKIQRTERGDSAVYLCASSFGLAGESEQFFGPGTRLTVL.

This clonotype was seen a handful of times. The chain has TRBV4-2 and TRBJ2-5; 9 positions agree with TRBD2. Germline V CDR1 and CDR2: LGHNA, YNFKEQ. J was trimmed by 2 bases and V by 0 bases; bases with no gene match: 4. CDR3 length: 16 residues. CDR3 nucleotides: TGTGCCAGCAGCCAAGATGCGGGAGGGGAACAAGAGACCCAGTACTTC. The encoded protein is CASSQDAGGEQETQYF.

This clonotype was picked up a small number of times. CDR3 DNA: TGTGCCAGCAGCTTACAGGGGGCGGCTAGTTCACCCCTCCACTTT. It yields the protein CASSLQGAASSPLHF. The chain combines TRBV7-2 with TRBJ1-6, with 8 bases identical to TRBD1. Trimming took 2 bases from V and 9 from J; bases not matched to a gene: 6. Germline values: CDR1 SGHTA, CDR2 FQGNSA. This CDR3 has 15 amino acids.

CDR3 in DNA: TGTGCCAGCAGCAAAGGGCAGACCAACACTGAAGCTTTCTTT. Translation gives CASSKGQTNTEAFF. The chain employs TRBV5-4 and TRBJ1-1; D is uncertain. In germline, CDR1 is SGHNT, CDR2 YYREEE (reference sequence). This CDR3 is 14 amino acids long. V was trimmed by 4 bases and J by 2 bases, leaving 12 bases between them.

The rearrangement uses TRBV12-3 or TRBV12-4 and TRBJ1-3, with D unresolved. This CDR3 contains 13 residues. V gave up 3 bases and J gave up 8 bases, with 11 bases separating them. CDR3 sequence reads: CASSFLTGDTIYF. CDR3 sequence (DNA): TGTGCCAGCAGTTTCTTAACCGGAGACACCATATATTTT.

With respect to this clonotype: At one end the junction does not follow the germline gene, possibly because of a read error. The chain uses TRBV28 and TRBJ2-7; D possibly corresponds to TRBD1 (7 bases). CDR1 is MDHEN and CDR2 is SYDVKM in the germline V gene. This CDR3 comprises 15 residues. This CDR3 reads CASRGGGTASHEQYF. The CDR3 nucleotides are TGTGCCAGCAGGGGGGGTGGGACAGCCTCCCACGAGCAGTACTTC.

Details on this clonotype: An end of the junction does not agree with germline; a read error may underlie this. V is TRBV27 and J is TRBJ2-3, with TRBD2 matching 9 bases. There are 16 residues in the CDR3. The germline V gene encodes CDR1 MNHEY and CDR2 SMNVEV (reference sequence). The chain's CDR3 is CASSPGGSGSRDTQYF. In nucleotides, the CDR3 is TGTGCCAGCAGTCCCGGTGGTAGCGGGAGTAGGGATACGCAGTATTTC.

The rearrangement uses TRBV18 and TRBJ2-1, with 14 bases identical to TRBD2. Trimming removed 5 bases from V and 4 bases from J; junction bases left unmatched: 7. Germline assignment: CDR1 KGHSH and CDR2 LQKENI. The CDR3 totals 17 residues. The CDR3 DNA reads as TGTGCCAGCTCAGCCGGACTAGCGGGAGGAGCGTACAATGAGCAGTTCTTC. Its translation: CASSAGLAGGAYNEQFF.

This clonotype turned up a few times. This chain links TRBV11-2 with TRBJ2-1, with 10 nucleotides matching TRBD2. J gave up 2 bases and V 5 bases, and 6 bases lay outside the gene matches. The CDR3 is 16 amino acids. Per the germline V gene, CDR1 is SGHAT and CDR2 is FQNNGV. The CDR3 sequence: CASSTTLAGAYNEQFF. CDR3 bases: TGTGCCAGCAGCACTACTCTAGCGGGAGCCTACAATGAGCAGTTCTTC.

With respect to this clonotype: A clone one base away is much larger, so this may be a read error. The CDR3 does not end in the conserved phenylalanine or tryptophan, so this is likely a read error. The gene calls are TRBV24-1 and TRBJ2-1; 12 nucleotides align to TRBD2. Germline loops: CDR1 KGHDR, CDR2 SFDVKD. This CDR3 is built from 17 residues. With V trimmed by 4 bases and J by 9 bases, 12 bases remained unmatched. CDR3 DNA sequence: TGTGCCACCAGTGACCAACGACTAGCGGGAGTAGTAGGTGAGCAGTTCTTA. This translates into CATSDQRLAGVVGEQFL.

The chain employs TRBV11-3 and TRBJ2-7, with D tentatively TRBD2 (6 bases). Trimming removed 3 bases at V and 6 bases at J, with 15 bases between. Germline CDR1 reads SGHNT; CDR2 reads YENEEA. The CDR3 covers 14 residues. The DNA for the CDR3 is TGTGCCAGCAGCTTGAGGGGACTGGGCGGCGAGCAGTACTTC. Protein product: CASSLRGLGGEQYF.

This chain connects TRBV15 to TRBJ2-1; 11 bases fit TRBD2. CDR3 length: 18 amino acids. Looked up from germline, CDR1 is LNHNV and CDR2 is YYDKDF (reference sequence). V lost 0 bases to trimming and J lost 10 bases; unmatched junction nucleotides: 14. The CDR3 DNA reads TGTGCCACCAGCAGAGATCGAAAATTAGCGGGAGGGCCTTCGGAGCAGTTCTTC. As protein: CATSRDRKLAGGPSEQFF.

J is TRBJ2-1 and V is TRBV6-5; 10 bases are shared with TRBD2. V dropped 5 bases and J dropped 8; count of bases not matched to a gene: 12. Germline loops: CDR1 MNHEY, CDR2 SVGAGI. This CDR3 comprises 16 residues. CDR3 bases: TGTGCCAGCAGTCCACCACTAGCGGGACTATTTCATGAGCAGTTCTTC. Protein product: CASSPPLAGLFHEQFF.

This sequence joins TRBV15 and TRBJ2-7; 12 positions agree with TRBD2. CDR1 is LNHNV, CDR2 YYDKDF, per germline (reference sequence). V was pared by 1 base and J by 4 bases, with 8 bases of the junction left unmatched. This CDR3 comprises 17 residues. CDR3 residues: CATSRVKTSGSLYEQYF. The CDR3 DNA follows: TGTGCCACCAGCAGAGTAAAGACTAGCGGGAGTTTATACGAGCAGTACTTC.

As concerns this clonotype: At one end the junction does not follow the germline gene, possibly because of a read error. This sequence joins TRBV7-6 and TRBJ1-2, with TRBD1 as a possible D gene (5 bases). The germline gives CDR1 SGHVS, CDR2 FNYEAQ. There are 17 residues in the CDR3. The CDR3 sequence: CASSSGRGFPWDYGCTF. For the CDR3, the DNA is TGTGCCAGCAGCAGCGGGAGGGGCTTCCCTTGGGACTATGGCTGCACCTTC.

V gene TRBV4-1 combines with J gene TRBJ2-3; 9 bases line up with TRBD2. The CDR3 spans 15 residues. J lost 5 bases, V lost 1 base, and 4 bases had no gene match. The germline gives CDR1 MGHRA, CDR2 YSYEKL. The CDR3 DNA follows: TGCGCCAGCAGCCAAGGTAATAGCGGGAGAGATACGCAGTATTTT. Translating gives CASSQGNSGRDTQYF.

The chain carries TRBV7-2 and TRBJ1-1; tentative D call: TRBD1 (5 bases). The CDR3 totals 13 residues. Germline CDR1 and CDR2: SGHTA and FQGNSA. Trimming stripped 2 bases from V and 11 bases from J, with 15 bases between. This CDR3 reads CASSLRIAPGAFF. The DNA of the CDR3 is TGTGCCAGCAGCTTACGTATTGCTCCAGGGGCTTTCTTT.

This clonotype was counted only a few times. The chain employs TRBV4-3 and TRBJ1-5; no clear D. The CDR3 contains 16 residues. V shed 0 bases and J shed 2 bases, with 11 bases lying between them. Germline CDR1 and CDR2: LGHNA and YSLEER. CDR3 nucleotide sequence: TGCGCCAGCAGCCAAGAAGCGGGATGGGGCAATCAGCCCCAGCATTTT. It yields the protein CASSQEAGWGNQPQHF.

The chain employs TRBV14 and TRBJ2-7; D not certain. V shed 0 bases and J shed 3 bases, with 6 bases lying between them. This CDR3 is built from 13 residues. Germline-derived CDR1 and CDR2 are SGHDN and FVKESK. DNA of the CDR3: TGTGCCAGCAGCCAAGATAATTTCTACGAGCAGTACGTC. It encodes CASSQDNFYEQYV.

The chain is built from TRBV6-2 or TRBV6-3 and TRBJ1-1; D unclear. The V end was cut by 3 bases, the J end by 9 bases, with 11 bases between. There are 12 residues in the CDR3. Germline V gene sequence: CDR1 MNHEY, CDR2 SVGEGT. The CDR3 region is CASSYNPPQAFF. CDR3 nucleotide sequence: TGTGCCAGCAGTTATAATCCGCCTCAAGCTTTCTTT.

The chain recombines TRBV6-6 with TRBJ2-2, with 9 bases aligning to TRBD1. The V gene's germline CDR1 is MNHNY and CDR2 SVGAGI (reference sequence). V dropped 2 bases and J dropped 3; count of bases not matched to a gene: 7. The CDR3 spans 17 residues. The CDR3 nucleotides read TGTGCCAGCAGTTACCCTCGGACAGGGGAAGACACCGGGGAGCTGTTTTTT. It encodes CASSYPRTGEDTGELFF.

This clonotype was detected many times. The chain combines TRBV7-2 with TRBJ2-4; D is uncertain. Germline lookup yields CDR1 SGHTA and CDR2 FQGNSA. The CDR3 spans 14 residues. The V end lost 5 bases, the J end lost 2 bases, and 10 bases lay between the germline ends. As DNA, the CDR3 is TGTGCCAGCAGCCCGACCGAGCCCAAAAACATTCAGTACTTC. Its translation: CASSPTEPKNIQYF.

The CDR3 here is CASSVGTSGRAFDEQFF. DNA for the CDR3: TGTGCCAGCAGCGTAGGGACTAGCGGGAGGGCTTTCGATGAGCAGTTCTTC. The V gene is TRBV11-1, the J gene TRBJ2-1, with 16 positions matching TRBD2. With V trimmed by 5 bases and J by 8 bases, 9 bases remained unmatched. CDR1 is SGHAT, CDR2 FQDESV, per germline (reference sequence). The CDR3 totals 17 residues.

This clonotype was detected only a few times. The chain joins TRBV28 to TRBJ2-3; D unclear. Germline-derived CDR1 and CDR2 are MDHEN and SYDVKM. The CDR3 loop spans 15 amino acids. Trimming shortened V by 6 bases and J by 1 base, and 14 bases separated the two germline ends. Here the CDR3 DNA reads TGTGCCAGCAGCCTGGCCCTGATGGGCACAGATACGCAGTATTTT. Translating gives CASSLALMGTDTQYF.

V usage is TRBV27 and J usage is TRBJ1-1; TRBD1 might be the D (5 bases). In germline, CDR1 is MNHEY, CDR2 SMNVEV (reference sequence). V dropped 6 bases and J dropped 4 bases, with 18 bases sitting between them. This CDR3 is built from 15 residues. Here the CDR3 reads CASRGALRGITEAFF. The CDR3 DNA is TGTGCCAGCAGGGGCGCGCTCCGGGGGATCACTGAAGCTTTCTTT.

The chain is built from TRBV6-5 and TRBJ2-5, with 8 bases aligning to TRBD1. The CDR3 totals 16 residues. V trimming: 2 bases; J trimming: 5 bases; junction bases outside the gene matches: 10. In germline, CDR1 is MNHEY, CDR2 SVGAGI. CDR3 bases: TGTGCCAGCAGTTACGGGCAGGGGGCTTTTCTTGAGACCCAGTACTTC. Amino acids: CASSYGQGAFLETQYF.

This clonotype has more than one count but fewer than ten. The V call is TRBV7-2, the J call TRBJ2-1; TRBD1 matches 8 bases. This CDR3 has 13 amino acids. With V trimmed by 4 bases and J by 5 bases, 1 base remained unmatched. CDR1 is SGHTA and CDR2 is FQGNSA in the germline V gene. CDR3 residues: CASSWTGNNEQFF. DNA for the CDR3: TGTGCCAGCAGCTGGACAGGGAACAATGAGCAGTTCTTC.

This clonotype was seen ten or more times. This chain connects TRBV7-2 to TRBJ1-2; D perhaps matches TRBD1 (5 bases). Germline lookup yields CDR1 SGHTA and CDR2 FQGNSA. The CDR3 has 15 residues. Trimming left V 4 bases short and J 4 bases short, with 16 bases between. CDR3 sequence reads: CASSSFPQGGYGYTF. The CDR3 bases are TGTGCCAGCAGCTCCTTCCCGCAGGGCGGCTATGGCTACACCTTC.